What follows are 32 T cell receptor beta chains derived from one specimen sequenced in a study of cytomegalovirus exposure and HLA in healthy donors. Sequencing used immunoSEQ multiplex PCR; TCRdb keeps in-frame clones, though not all of them. The data show under 60,000 clones, 88% seen once. Sequenced input: PBMCs. These receptors were collected from a woman aged 25 to 39 in good health and CMV-seronegative.

The CDR3 DNA sequence: TGCGCCAGCAGCCCACTCTCCAATCCCGTCTACAATGAGCAGTTCTTC. This translates into CASSPLSNPVYNEQFF. V and J are TRBV5-1 and TRBJ2-1; no clear D gene. This CDR3 has 16 residues. Trimming shortened V by 4 bases and J by 3 bases, and 17 bases separated the two germline ends. Germline CDR1 and CDR2: SGHRS and YFSETQ.

This rearrangement joins TRBV5-4 to TRBJ2-7; D might be TRBD1 (5 bases). Trimming took off 0 bases at V and 6 bases at J, with 7 bases between the two ends. Germline V gene sequence: CDR1 SGHNT, CDR2 YYREEE (reference sequence). This CDR3 spans 12 amino acids. CDR3 in amino acids: CASSLEGSEQYF. In DNA, the CDR3 is TGTGCCAGCAGCTTGGAGGGGTCCGAGCAGTACTTC.

The chain combines TRBV4-1 with TRBJ1-5, with D tentatively TRBD1 (5 bases). CDR3 length: 17 residues. Trimming shortened V by 1 base and J by 2 bases, and 15 bases separated the two germline ends. Germline assignment: CDR1 MGHRA and CDR2 YSYEKL. The CDR3 DNA sequence: TGCGCCAGCAGCCAAGGCGGGGTGGGGGAGGGCAATCAGCCCCAGCATTTT. Amino acid sequence: CASSQGGVGEGNQPQHF.

The chain combines TRBV5-1 with TRBJ2-2; 11 nucleotides align to TRBD2. V dropped 4 bases and J dropped 7; count of bases not matched to a gene: 9. CDR1 and CDR2 from the germline V gene are SGHRS and YFSETQ. The CDR3 runs 16 residues. In DNA, the CDR3 is TGCGCCAGCAGCCTTACTAGCGGGAGTTTCGGCGGGGAGCTGTTTTTT. It translates to CASSLTSGSFGGELFF.

The chain couples TRBV30 to TRBJ1-2; D is possibly TRBD1 (5 bases). From germline, CDR1 is GTSNPN and CDR2 SVGIG (reference sequence). The CDR3 totals 13 residues. V gave up 2 bases and J gave up 4 bases, with 11 bases separating them. CDR3 region: CAWSSQGTYGYTF. CDR3 coding DNA: TGTGCCTGGAGTTCCCAGGGAACCTATGGCTACACCTTC.

This chain joins TRBV27 and TRBJ2-3, with 10 bases identical to TRBD2. The CDR3 length is 19 residues. CDR1 and CDR2 (germline): MNHEY, SMNVEV (reference sequence). The J segment lost 4 bases and the V segment lost 3 bases, leaving 16 bases of the junction unmatched. This CDR3 is CASSFGRVASGSSADTQYF. CDR3 bases: TGTGCCAGCAGTTTCGGCAGGGTCGCTAGCGGGAGTTCGGCAGATACGCAGTATTTT.

V and J are TRBV5-6 and TRBJ2-5; D not resolved. Germline CDR1 SGHDT, CDR2 YYEEEE. CDR3 length: 14 residues. V was shortened by 0 bases and J by 2 bases, with 8 bases between the two germline ends. As DNA, the CDR3 is TGTGCCAGCAGCTTGGCCGCGATGCAAGAGACCCAGTACTTC. Its protein product is CASSLAAMQETQYF.

For the CDR3, the DNA is TGTGCCAGCAGCTTACCCCCACATCGGACAGGGATCCCCCCCTACGAGCAGTACTTC. It yields the protein CASSLPPHRTGIPPYEQYF. The chain carries TRBV7-6 and TRBJ2-7; 8 positions agree with TRBD1. The CDR3 covers 19 residues. V shed 2 bases and J 2 bases; nucleotides not matched to a gene: 17. From germline, CDR1 is SGHVS and CDR2 FNYEAQ.

This clone appeared a few times. V is TRBV7-2 and J is TRBJ2-5, with a possible D match to TRBD2 (5 bases). Germline CDR1 and CDR2: SGHTA and FQGNSA. Trimming pared 1 base from V and 1 base from J, leaving 13 bases between. The CDR3 runs to 16 residues. The CDR3 nucleotides are TGTGCCAGCAGCTTAGGTGGTAGAGGGTTCCAAGAGACCCAGTACTTC. It translates to CASSLGGRGFQETQYF.

The chain has TRBV7-2 and TRBJ2-5; 10 bases are shared with TRBD1. Germline V CDR1 and CDR2: SGHTA, FQGNSA. V was pared by 5 bases and J by 5 bases, with 5 bases of the junction left unmatched. The CDR3 loop spans 14 amino acids. The CDR3 nucleotides read TGTGCCAGCAGCATGACAGGGGGCGTGGAGACCCAGTACTTC. It codes for CASSMTGGVETQYF.

A single count supports this clone. V and J are TRBV27 and TRBJ2-3; D call uncertain. CDR1 and CDR2 from the germline V gene are MNHEY and SMNVEV (reference sequence). V lost 3 bases, J lost 4 bases, and 14 bases lay in between. This CDR3 has 15 amino acids. In DNA form, the CDR3 reads TGTGCCAGCAGTTTGAAGGCGGCACCCCCAGATACGCAGTATTTT. Protein product: CASSLKAAPPDTQYF.

The chain joins TRBV19 to TRBJ1-2, with D perhaps matching TRBD1 (5 bases). CDR3 length: 13 amino acids. Trimming removed 5 bases at V and 4 bases at J, with 11 bases between. Germline V gene data show CDR1 as LNHDA and CDR2 as SQIVND (reference sequence). CDR3 protein: CASSSTVPYGYTF. Here the CDR3 DNA reads TGTGCCAGTAGTTCGACAGTTCCCTATGGCTACACCTTC.

The rearrangement uses TRBV6-4 and TRBJ1-1; D possibly corresponds to TRBD1 (6 bases). Germline assignment: CDR1 MRHNA and CDR2 SNTAGT. Deletions cut 6 bases from V and 3 bases from J, with 11 bases between. The CDR3 consists of 13 residues. CDR3 amino acids: CASSRDIDTEAFF. For the CDR3, the DNA is TGTGCCAGCAGCCGGGACATCGACACTGAAGCTTTCTTT.

Note on this clone: Other nucleotide sequences from this sample produce the same CDR3. CDR3: CASSVDSGEQYF. In DNA, the CDR3 is TGTGCCAGCAGCGTGGACTCTGGCGAGCAGTACTTC. The V gene is TRBV9, the J gene TRBJ2-7; D may be TRBD2 (5 bases). V was shortened by 2 bases and J by 6 bases, with 9 bases between the two germline ends. Germline CDR1 SGDLS, CDR2 YYNGEE. This CDR3 spans 12 amino acids.

This clone was seen just once. Here the CDR3 omits its conserved ending phenylalanine or tryptophan, so a read error is the likely source. Because the CDR3's place on the DNA is in doubt, the DNA is left out and the CDR3 is given as listed by TCRdb. The chain employs TRBV28 and TRBJ2-7; the table calls TRBD2, which could not be checked here. The V gene's germline CDR1 is MDHEN and CDR2 SYDVKM. Ends included, the CDR3 has 12 residues. The CDR3 loop reads CASSSPLSGWVI.

V is TRBV15 and J is TRBJ2-5; 10 nucleotides agree with TRBD2. Losses at the gene ends were 5 bases for V and 5 bases for J; bases not matched to a gene: 14. There are 17 residues in the CDR3. Germline assignment: CDR1 LNHNV and CDR2 YYDKDF (reference sequence). This chain's CDR3 is CATSPPLAGGPRETQYF. CDR3 bases: TGTGCCACCAGCCCACCTTTAGCGGGAGGCCCCCGGGAGACCCAGTACTTC.

The chain couples TRBV27 to TRBJ1-4; 7 bases align to TRBD1. This CDR3 is built from 15 residues. With V trimmed by 5 bases and J by 4 bases, 7 bases remained unmatched. The germline V gene encodes CDR1 MNHEY and CDR2 SMNVEV (reference sequence). The CDR3 protein is CASSPLGQINEKLFF. In DNA form, the CDR3 reads TGTGCCAGCAGTCCCCTGGGACAGATTAATGAAAAACTGTTTTTT.

In its sample, this clone was seen once. The chain joins TRBV28 to TRBJ2-7, with 9 bases lining up with TRBD2. V trimming: 7 bases; J trimming: 6 bases; junction bases outside the gene matches: 13. Germline CDR1 MDHEN, CDR2 SYDVKM. The CDR3 has 15 residues. This CDR3 is CASNSRAGGGSEQYF. CDR3 DNA: TGTGCCAGCAACTCCCGGGCGGGAGGGGGATCCGAGCAGTACTTC.

The rearrangement joins TRBV29-1 to TRBJ2-7; TRBD1 is a possible D gene (5 bases). Germline assignment: CDR1 SQVTM and CDR2 ANQGSEA. V gave up 7 bases and J gave up 9 bases, with 16 bases separating them. The CDR3 has 11 residues. CDR3 DNA: TGCAGCGCCCAGGGCCCGACCGGGCAGTACTTC. As protein: CSAQGPTGQYF.

The chain combines TRBV11-2 with TRBJ2-2, with 7 positions matching TRBD2. V shed 1 base, J shed 7 bases, and the junction held 6 bases outside the gene matches. The CDR3 contains 15 residues. Germline V gene data show CDR1 as SGHAT and CDR2 as FQNNGV. The CDR3 loop is CASSLALGGGGELFF. As DNA, the CDR3 is TGTGCCAGCAGCTTAGCCCTTGGGGGGGGCGGGGAGCTGTTTTTT.

The chain is built from TRBV25-1 and TRBJ2-6, with D perhaps TRBD1 (6 bases). Trimming pared 4 bases from V and 0 bases from J, leaving 10 bases between. The germline V gene has CDR1 MGHDK and CDR2 SYGVNS. The CDR3 spans 16 residues. CDR3: CASSGYRDSGANVLTF. Here the CDR3 DNA reads TGTGCCAGCAGTGGCTACAGGGACTCTGGGGCCAACGTCCTGACTTTC.

This clone has a single count. This chain links TRBV28 with TRBJ1-1; D not resolved. From germline, CDR1 is MDHEN and CDR2 SYDVKM. The CDR3 has 12 amino acids. V lost 5 bases and J 1 base, leaving 5 bases between the germline ends. CDR3 sequence: CASSEPNTEAFF. CDR3 nucleotides: TGTGCCAGCAGTGAGCCGAACACTGAAGCTTTCTTT. Variable domain in full (rest from reference TRBV28 and TRBJ1-1): DVKVTQSSRYLVKRTGEKVFLECVQDMDHENMFWYRQDPGLGLRLIYFSYDVKMKEKGDIPEGYSVSREKKERFSLILESASTNQTSMYLCASSEPNTEAFFGQGTRLTVV.

The V call is TRBV16, the J call TRBJ1-2; D is uncertain. This CDR3 contains 13 residues. The germline CDR1 and CDR2 sequences are KGHSY and FQNENV. Deletions cut 3 bases from V and 8 bases from J, with 13 bases between. The CDR3 DNA follows: TGTGCCAGCAGCCAGTACCAGGTGTCCGGCTACACCTTC. Amino acid sequence: CASSQYQVSGYTF. Full variable domain (outside the CDR3, taken from reference TRBV16 and TRBJ1-2): GEEVAQTPKHLVRGEGQKAKLYCAPIKGHSYVFWYQQVLKNEFKFLISFQNENVFDETGMPKERFSAKCLPNSPCSLEIQATKLEDSAVYFCASSQYQVSGYTFGSGTRLTVV.

The genes are TRBV28 and TRBJ2-7; a weak D match, TRBD1 (6 bases). V lost 7 bases and J lost 2, with 12 bases in between. The germline V gene has CDR1 MDHEN and CDR2 SYDVKM. The CDR3 has 13 residues. The CDR3: CASTTGIPYEQYF. In DNA form, the CDR3 reads TGTGCCAGCACAACAGGGATCCCCTACGAGCAGTACTTC.

The V and J genes are TRBV10-3 and TRBJ2-1, with D unclear. CDR3 length equals 16 residues. With 0 bases removed from V and 0 bases from J, the gap between germline ends came to 9 bases. Germline loops: CDR1 ENHRY, CDR2 SYGVKD. The CDR3 is CAISESDLSSYNEQFF. In DNA form, the CDR3 reads TGTGCCATCAGTGAGTCAGATCTTAGCTCCTACAATGAGCAGTTCTTC.

The gene calls are TRBV6-5 and TRBJ2-4; D remains unclear. The V and J ends lost 5 bases and 0 bases respectively, with 11 bases between them. The CDR3 spans 15 residues. The germline CDR1 and CDR2 sequences are MNHEY and SVGAGI. This CDR3 reads CASSNGLLAKNIQYF. The CDR3 DNA sequence: TGTGCCAGCAGTAATGGGCTACTAGCCAAAAACATTCAGTACTTC.

J is TRBJ2-5 and V is TRBV28; maybe TRBD1 (6 bases). CDR3 length: 14 residues. Trimming left V 3 bases short and J 3 bases short, with 11 bases between. CDR1 is MDHEN, CDR2 SYDVKM, per germline. This chain's CDR3 is CASSLRRGEETQYF. DNA for the CDR3: TGTGCCAGCAGTTTGCGCAGGGGAGAAGAGACCCAGTACTTC.

The rearrangement links TRBV6-1 to TRBJ2-3, with TRBD2 identical over 14 bases. V gave up 4 bases and J gave up 4 bases; unmatched junction bases: 16. The CDR3 length is 20 residues. Germline V gene sequence: CDR1 MNHNS, CDR2 SASEGT. CDR3 sequence: CASSVSKTGTSGRQADTQYF. The CDR3 nucleotides read TGTGCCAGCAGTGTGTCCAAAACCGGGACTAGCGGGAGACAGGCAGATACGCAGTATTTT.

The chain is built from TRBV7-9 and TRBJ2-1, with 7 bases aligning to TRBD2. The CDR3 runs 15 residues. V shed 1 base and J 3 bases; nucleotides not matched to a gene: 3. The germline V gene encodes CDR1 SEHNR and CDR2 FQNEAQ (reference sequence). The CDR3: CASSLDAGDYNEQFF. DNA for the CDR3: TGTGCCAGCAGCTTAGATGCGGGGGACTACAATGAGCAGTTCTTC.

The chain recombines TRBV6-5 with TRBJ1-1; no firm D call. The V and J ends lost 2 bases and 3 bases respectively, with 7 bases between them. The CDR3 covers 13 residues. CDR1 and CDR2 from the germline V gene are MNHEY and SVGAGI. The CDR3, as DNA: TGTGCCAGCAGTTACCGTAGAGACACTGAAGCTTTCTTT. This sequence encodes CASSYRRDTEAFF.

The genes are TRBV1 and TRBJ2-2; the table gives TRBD2 as D, unverified against the DNA. TRBV1 corresponds to a pseudogene. This CDR3 comprises 15 residues. CDR3 in DNA: TGCACCAGCAGCCAAGGGGGAGTGGGCACCGGGGAGCTGTTTTTT. This encodes CTSSQGGVGTGELFF.

This chain links TRBV9 with TRBJ1-3; TRBD1 matches at 7 bases. Germline lookup yields CDR1 SGDLS and CDR2 YYNGEE. Trimming removed 0 bases from V and 2 bases from J; junction bases left unmatched: 8. The CDR3 sequence is 17 residues long. This CDR3 reads CASSVVPGGEAGNTIYF. Here the CDR3 DNA reads TGTGCCAGCAGCGTAGTCCCAGGGGGTGAAGCTGGAAACACCATATATTTT.